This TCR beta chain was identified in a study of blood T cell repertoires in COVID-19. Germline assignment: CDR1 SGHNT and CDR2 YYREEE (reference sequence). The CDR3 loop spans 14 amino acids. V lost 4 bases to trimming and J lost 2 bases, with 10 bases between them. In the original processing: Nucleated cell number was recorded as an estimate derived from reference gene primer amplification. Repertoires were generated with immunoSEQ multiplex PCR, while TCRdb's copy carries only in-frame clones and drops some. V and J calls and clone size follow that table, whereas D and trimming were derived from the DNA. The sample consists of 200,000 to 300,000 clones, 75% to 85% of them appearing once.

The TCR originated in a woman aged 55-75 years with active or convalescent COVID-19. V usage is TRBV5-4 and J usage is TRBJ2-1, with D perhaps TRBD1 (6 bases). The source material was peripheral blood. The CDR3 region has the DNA TGTGCCAGCAGCAGAGGACAGACCTACAATGAGCAGTTCTTC. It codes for CASSRGQTYNEQFF.